Each of the 10 T cell receptor beta chains below was sequenced from the same sample in a study of CD8 T cells in acute hepatitis C reinfection. Clones were sequenced by immunoSEQ multiplex PCR, and TCRdb holds only the in-frame ones, with some missing. The sample comprises about 38,000 clones, just under 90% of which are singletons, and 0.5% rests with the top ten. Time point reported: naive CD8 control sorted from an acute-time-point sample. The sample comprised naive CD8+ T cells from PBMCs. These receptors all come from a man younger than 40 with chronic hepatitis C.

J is TRBJ1-2 and V is TRBV5-6; D is unclear. Per the germline V gene, CDR1 is SGHDT and CDR2 is YYEEEE. The germline V and J ends were trimmed by 1 base and 0 bases, with 7 bases remaining between them. The CDR3 is made up of 14 amino acids. The CDR3 loop is CASSLHRANYGYTF. The CDR3 bases are TGTGCCAGCAGCTTGCACAGAGCTAACTATGGCTACACCTTC.

Only one count was recorded for this clone. This rearrangement joins TRBV9 to TRBJ2-5, with D possibly TRBD2 on 6 matching bases. The CDR3 is 12 residues long. Trimming pared 4 bases from V and 5 bases from J, leaving 9 bases between. Germline CDR1 reads SGDLS; CDR2 reads YYNGEE. CDR3 loop: CASSTGGETQYF. Written as DNA, the CDR3 is TGTGCCAGCAGCACCGGGGGTGAGACCCAGTACTTC.

J is TRBJ1-5 and V is TRBV9, with D perhaps matching TRBD1 (5 bases). CDR1 and CDR2 from the germline V gene are SGDLS and YYNGEE. This CDR3 has 15 residues. The V end was cut by 0 bases, the J end by 6 bases, with 13 bases between. CDR3 bases: TGTGCCAGCAGCGTAGATGGGGGGTTAAGTCAGCCCCAGCATTTT. The encoded protein is CASSVDGGLSQPQHF.

The genes are TRBV5-1 and TRBJ2-7; D is ambiguous. Trimming cost V 4 bases and J 5 bases, with 10 bases left between them. This CDR3 comprises 12 residues. Germline values: CDR1 SGHRS, CDR2 YFSETQ. CDR3 sequence: CASSPLGDEQYF. CDR3 coding DNA: TGCGCCAGCAGCCCCCTTGGGGACGAGCAGTACTTC.

This rearrangement joins TRBV5-5 to TRBJ1-1, with TRBD1 as a possible D gene (5 bases). CDR3 size: 14 residues. Germline loops: CDR1 SGHKS, CDR2 YYEKEE (reference sequence). Trimming took off 0 bases at V and 0 bases at J, with 6 bases between the two ends. CDR3 loop: CASSLAGMNTEAFF. CDR3 coding DNA: TGTGCCAGCAGCTTGGCAGGGATGAACACTGAAGCTTTCTTT.

This rearrangement joins TRBV9 to TRBJ1-5; D gene unclear. Germline-derived CDR1 and CDR2 are SGDLS and YYNGEE. CDR3 length equals 15 residues. Trimming cost V 4 bases and J 0 bases, with 11 bases left between them. The CDR3 coding sequence is TGTGCCAGCAGCCCGGGGATCAATAGCAATCAGCCCCAGCATTTT. It encodes CASSPGINSNQPQHF.

The V call is TRBV9, the J call TRBJ2-3; D gene uncertain. V lost 1 base and J 2 bases, leaving 11 bases between the germline ends. CDR3 length equals 15 residues. Germline CDR1 SGDLS, CDR2 YYNGEE. CDR3 nucleotides: TGTGCCAGCAGCGTATCTGGGAAACTCACAGATACGCAGTATTTT. Translated: CASSVSGKLTDTQYF.

V and J are TRBV7-9 and TRBJ1-1; D not certain. The germline V gene encodes CDR1 SEHNR and CDR2 FQNEAQ (reference sequence). The CDR3 contains 14 residues. V was cut by 0 bases and J by 8 bases, with 13 bases left in between. CDR3 loop: CASSLATVGREAFF. The DNA for the CDR3 is TGTGCCAGCAGCTTAGCTACAGTTGGGAGAGAAGCTTTCTTT.

V and J are TRBV2 and TRBJ1-5; 8 bases are a match to TRBD1. The CDR3 consists of 16 residues. The V and J ends lost 3 bases and 4 bases, in that order; junction bases with no gene match: 8. In germline, CDR1 is SNHLY, CDR2 FYNNEI. The CDR3 DNA reads TGTGCCAGCAGTGATGGTGGGACAGGCCTGAATCAGCCCCAGCATTTT. Protein sequence: CASSDGGTGLNQPQHF.

The chain combines TRBV5-1 with TRBJ1-1, with unresolved D. The CDR3 loop spans 13 amino acids. The germline V gene has CDR1 SGHRS and CDR2 YFSETQ. The V end was cut by 2 bases, the J end by 5 bases, with 10 bases between. The CDR3 DNA reads as TGCGCCAGCAGCTTTAGGTCTGGAACTGAAGCTTTCTTT. Translated, it gives CASSFRSGTEAFF.